This T cell receptor beta chain came from a study of cytomegalovirus exposure and HLA in healthy donors. Study information: Inside one of the first data releases sat around 86 million unique TCRs taken from HLA-typed donors.

Study-wide results and limits: The authors later linked a missense DCLRE1C variant to TCR beta V- and J-gene trimming. In a later analysis, HLA-associated TCR beta chains were more clonally expanded than equally common others. Looking again later, the authors saw that most CMV-associated TCR beta chains seemed HLA-restricted.

The CDR3 contains 14 residues. CDR1 SSHAT and CDR2 FNYEAQ come from the germline V gene (reference sequence). In the PCR, 60 Vbeta and 13 Jbeta primers were used. The table came from immunoSEQ multiplex PCR; TCRdb's copy has only in-frame clones and leaves some out. In the table there are roughly 36,000 clones, more than 80% of which are singletons. Concerning this clone itself: What it binds is not known. The junction shows a germline mismatch at one end, possibly a read error.

The chain couples TRBV7-7 to TRBJ2-7, with 8 bases lining up with TRBD1. This clonotype originated in a male donor in good health and CMV-seronegative. The sample consisted of PBMCs. The CDR3 DNA reads TGTGCTAGCAGCTTAGTCGCAGGGGGCGACGAGCAGTACTTC. It translates to CASSLVAGGDEQYF. The variable domain in full, completed from reference TRBV7-7 and TRBJ2-7, reads GAGVSQSPRYKVTKRGQDVTLRCDPISSHATLYWYQQALGQGPEFLTYFNYEAQPDKSGLPSDRFSAERPEGSISTLTIQRTEQRDSAMYRCASSLVAGGDEQYFGPGTRLTVT.